The next 28 T cell receptor beta chains were all read from a single sample in a study of blood T cell repertoires in COVID-19. TCRdb keeps only in-frame clones here, not all; method: immunoSEQ multiplex PCR. Altogether around 220,000 clones are present, 80% to 95% being singletons, with the ten largest covering 1.5% to 2%. The specimen was PBMCs or T cells enriched from blood (not recorded which). The receptors come from a woman aged 18-29 years who had recovered from COVID-19.

The genes are TRBV11-3 and TRBJ2-1; 11 bases align to TRBD2. Germline assignment: CDR1 SGHNT and CDR2 YENEEA. The length of the CDR3 is 17 residues. J gave up 1 base and V 5 bases, and 7 bases lay outside the gene matches. The CDR3 nucleotides read TGTGCCAGCAGCAATAGCGGGGGGGCAGGATCCTACAATGAGCAGTTCTTC. Protein: CASSNSGGAGSYNEQFF.

The rearrangement joins TRBV3-1 (or the pseudogene TRBV3-2) to TRBJ2-1, with TRBD2 matching 9 bases. The J segment lost 2 bases and the V segment lost 3 bases, leaving 2 bases of the junction unmatched. Germline assignment: CDR1 LGHDT and CDR2 YNNKEL (reference sequence). The CDR3 spans 15 residues. The CDR3 is CASSQLAGPYNEQFF. The DNA for the CDR3 is TGTGCCAGCAGCCAGCTAGCGGGGCCCTACAATGAGCAGTTCTTC.

The chain links TRBV5-1 to TRBJ2-5; maybe TRBD2 (7 bases). The CDR3 runs to 16 residues. Trimming shortened V by 4 bases and J by 5 bases, and 21 bases separated the two germline ends. Germline V CDR1 and CDR2: SGHRS, YFSETQ. DNA for the CDR3: TGCGCCAGCAGCCGAGCGACCCGGGGGCGGGAGGAGACCCAGTACTTC. It yields the protein CASSRATRGREETQYF.

The chain recombines TRBV5-1 with TRBJ1-2; 9 bases line up with TRBD1. Trimming at V came to 3 bases and at J to 8 bases, leaving 5 bases not matched to a gene. Germline values: CDR1 SGHRS, CDR2 YFSETQ. The CDR3 contains 13 residues. This CDR3 is CASSSTGGGGYTF. The CDR3, as DNA: TGCGCCAGCAGCTCCACAGGGGGCGGCGGCTACACCTTC.

The genes are TRBV29-1 and TRBJ2-2, with no clear D. Germline CDR1 is SQVTM and CDR2 is ANQGSEA. This CDR3 contains 15 residues. CDR3 DNA sequence: TGCAACAAACCCATCCCAGGCCCGAACACCGGGGAGCTGTTTTTT. The encoded protein is CNKPIPGPNTGELFF.

The chain combines TRBV2 with TRBJ1-1; 8 positions agree with TRBD1. Trimming removed 4 bases from V and 5 bases from J; junction bases left unmatched: 6. Germline V lookup: CDR1 SNHLY, CDR2 FYNNEI. This CDR3 spans 14 amino acids. The CDR3 nucleotides are TGTGCCAGCAGTGCAAGGACAGGGTGGACTGAAGCTTTCTTT. This codes for CASSARTGWTEAFF. The whole variable domain, remainder taken from reference TRBV2 and TRBJ1-1, is EPEVTQTPSHQVTQMGQEVILRCVPISNHLYFYWYRQILGQKVEFLVSFYNNEISEKSEIFDDQFSVERPDGSNFTLKIRSTKLEDSAMYFCASSARTGWTEAFFGQGTRLTVV.

Note on this clone: Since the CDR3 does not end with the conserved phenylalanine or tryptophan, this likely comes from a read error. The DNA is omitted, as the CDR3 cannot be located on it reliably, and the CDR3 follows TCRdb's listing. The V and J genes are TRBV2 and TRBJ2-7; the table's TRBD2 call for D was not verified on the DNA. The CDR3 is 12 residues long, counting both termini. CDR1 and CDR2 from the germline V gene are SNHLY and FYNNEI. Here the CDR3 reads CASSARAGGPFL.

The chain combines TRBV7-2 with TRBJ2-1; 9 bases map to TRBD2. CDR1 is SGHTA, CDR2 FQGNSA, per germline. This CDR3 contains 16 residues. The J segment lost 5 bases and the V segment lost 2 bases, leaving 7 bases of the junction unmatched. The CDR3 DNA follows: TGTGCCAGCAGCTTAAATGGCGGGGGGGTCCACAATGAGCAGTTCTTC. This codes for CASSLNGGGVHNEQFF.

A single count supports this clone. CDR3 nucleotides: TGTGCCAGCGGCCGGCCAGGGATGAACACTGAAGCTTTCTTT. Translating gives CASGRPGMNTEAFF. This sequence joins TRBV3-1 (or the pseudogene TRBV3-2) and TRBJ1-1; TRBD1 is a possible D gene (5 bases). CDR1 LGHDT and CDR2 YNNKEL come from the germline V gene (reference sequence). CDR3 length: 14 residues. V was cut by 8 bases and J by 0 bases, with 13 bases left in between.

Here the CDR3 DNA reads TGTGCCAGCAGTGAACAGGCTAACTATGGCTACACCTTC. Protein sequence: CASSEQANYGYTF. The chain combines TRBV6-1 with TRBJ1-2; D gene uncertain. CDR1 MNHNS and CDR2 SASEGT come from the germline V gene. V lost 2 bases to trimming and J lost 0 bases, with 4 bases between them. This CDR3 spans 13 amino acids.

This chain uses TRBV7-9 with TRBJ2-1; a possible D gene is TRBD2 (5 bases). The CDR3 is made up of 15 amino acids. V was pared by 0 bases and J by 5 bases, with 11 bases between. Germline CDR1 SEHNR, CDR2 FQNEAQ (reference sequence). The CDR3 bases are TGTGCCAGCAGCTTAGCTCTCGGGAAGCACAATGAGCAGTTCTTC. Its translation is CASSLALGKHNEQFF.

The rearrangement joins TRBV28 to TRBJ2-7, with TRBD1 matching over 7 bases. V lost 1 base, J lost 3 bases, and 3 bases stayed unmatched. Germline-derived CDR1 and CDR2 are MDHEN and SYDVKM. This CDR3 is built from 14 residues. CDR3 DNA: TGTGCCAGCAGTTTATATCCAGGGGGCTACGAGCAGTACTTC. Translation gives CASSLYPGGYEQYF.

The rearrangement uses TRBV5-1 and TRBJ1-2; TRBD1 matches 10 bases. Germline assignment: CDR1 SGHRS and CDR2 YFSETQ. This CDR3 region has 16 residues. After removal of 0 bases from V and 6 bases from J, the junction contained 8 bases not matched to a gene. CDR3 sequence (DNA): TGCGCCAGCAGCTTGGACCGGGACAGGGGCGGCGATGGCTACACCTTC. This encodes CASSLDRDRGGDGYTF.

The chain has TRBV7-9 and TRBJ2-5, with D maybe TRBD2 (6 bases). CDR1 and CDR2 from the germline V gene are SEHNR and FQNEAQ (reference sequence). Trimming removed 7 bases at V and 2 bases at J, with 20 bases between. The CDR3 length is 16 residues. CDR3: CASTDPLGGRQETQYF. CDR3 bases: TGTGCCAGCACCGACCCCCTGGGGGGTCGTCAAGAGACCCAGTACTTC. Looking up the rest from reference TRBV7-9 and TRBJ2-5 gives the full variable domain: DTGVSQNPRHKITKRGQNVTFRCDPISEHNRLYWYRQTLGQGPEFLTYFQNEAQLEKSRLLSDRFSAERPKGSFSTLEIQRTEQGDSAMYLCASTDPLGGRQETQYFGPGTRLLVL.

The chain has TRBV18 and TRBJ2-1, with TRBD1 matching over 9 bases. The CDR3 totals 15 residues. Germline V gene data show CDR1 as KGHSH and CDR2 as LQKENI. The J segment lost 5 bases and the V segment lost 5 bases, leaving 7 bases of the junction unmatched. DNA for the CDR3: TGTGCCAGCTCAAGTCCGGGACAGGGAAACAATGAGCAGTTCTTC. It translates to CASSSPGQGNNEQFF.

CDR3 residues: CASSIAGRGLGNGYTF. The CDR3 bases are TGTGCCAGTAGTATAGCGGGAAGGGGGCTGGGGAATGGCTACACCTTC. The J gene is TRBJ1-2, the V gene TRBV19; 7 positions agree with TRBD1. Per germline, CDR1 LNHDA and CDR2 SQIVND (reference sequence). CDR3 length: 16 residues. J gave up 6 bases and V 1 base, and 11 bases lay outside the gene matches.

The count of this clone is one. The chain carries TRBV5-1 and TRBJ2-1; tentative D call: TRBD1 (6 bases). The V end lost 6 bases, the J end lost 4 bases, and 11 bases lay between the germline ends. The germline gives CDR1 SGHRS, CDR2 YFSETQ. This CDR3 has 13 residues. CDR3 DNA: TGCGCCAGCACATATGACAGGTACAATGAGCAGTTCTTC. The encoded protein is CASTYDRYNEQFF.

Only one count was recorded for this clone. The chain carries TRBV5-1 and TRBJ1-4, with 10 bases fitting TRBD1. V lost 4 bases, J lost 8 bases, and 8 bases stayed unmatched. CDR3 length: 15 residues. Germline-derived CDR1 and CDR2 are SGHRS and YFSETQ. The CDR3 protein is CASSRDRGEEEKLFF. The CDR3 DNA is TGCGCCAGCAGCCGGGACAGGGGAGAAGAAGAAAAACTGTTTTTT.

The chain combines TRBV28 with TRBJ1-5; D ambiguous. Trimming removed 3 bases from V and 2 bases from J, with 8 bases in between. The CDR3 sequence is 14 residues long. The germline V gene has CDR1 MDHEN and CDR2 SYDVKM. This CDR3 is CASSLQPGNQPQHF. In DNA form, the CDR3 reads TGTGCCAGCAGTTTGCAACCGGGCAATCAGCCCCAGCATTTT. The complete variable domain, with remaining parts taken from reference TRBV28 and TRBJ1-5, reads DVKVTQSSRYLVKRTGEKVFLECVQDMDHENMFWYRQDPGLGLRLIYFSYDVKMKEKGDIPEGYSVSREKKERFSLILESASTNQTSMYLCASSLQPGNQPQHFGDGTRLSIL.

A word on this clone: The same CDR3 can be traced to other DNA sequences in this sample. The chain recombines TRBV28 with TRBJ1-2; no clear D gene. Germline V gene lookup returns CDR1 MDHEN and CDR2 SYDVKM. The CDR3 sequence is 12 residues long. Trimming pared 3 bases from V and 3 bases from J, leaving 5 bases between. CDR3: CASSFQDYGYTF. The CDR3 DNA sequence: TGTGCCAGCAGTTTTCAGGACTATGGCTACACCTTC.

The V and J genes are TRBV2 and TRBJ2-3; 8 bases align to TRBD2. This CDR3 comprises 14 residues. CDR1 and CDR2 (germline): SNHLY, FYNNEI. The trim removed 5 bases at V and 6 bases at J, leaving 7 bases unmatched. The CDR3 DNA reads as TGTGCCAGCAGTACCGGGACTAGAGCTGATACGCAGTATTTT. It specifies CASSTGTRADTQYF.

The chain carries TRBV29-1 and TRBJ2-3; 11 bases match TRBD2. Per germline, CDR1 SQVTM and CDR2 ANQGSEA. The CDR3 runs to 17 residues. V was clipped by 5 bases and J by 3 bases; unmatched bases: 13. CDR3 in DNA: TGCAGCGTTACACCCGTGACTAGCGGGGCGGGGACAGATACGCAGTATTTT. Amino acid sequence: CSVTPVTSGAGTDTQYF.

This clone is a singleton in its sample. This rearrangement joins TRBV5-1 to TRBJ1-4, with TRBD1 matching over 7 bases. With 3 bases clipped from V and 8 bases from J, the junction kept 7 bases outside the gene matches. The CDR3 has 14 residues. Germline V gene data show CDR1 as SGHRS and CDR2 as YFSETQ. CDR3 region: CASSYRGREEKLFF. The CDR3 DNA sequence: TGCGCCAGCAGCTACAGGGGTCGGGAAGAAAAACTGTTTTTT.

The CDR3 loop reads CATKAGGNTGELFF. The CDR3 DNA follows: TGTGCCACCAAAGCGGGGGGGAACACCGGGGAGCTGTTTTTT. The chain combines TRBV24-1 with TRBJ2-2, with 9 bases that match TRBD2. This CDR3 spans 14 amino acids. V shed 8 bases and J 1 base; nucleotides not matched to a gene: 1. Germline CDR1 KGHDR, CDR2 SFDVKD.

The chain recombines TRBV4-1 with TRBJ2-3, with 8 bases fitting TRBD2. V lost 2 bases to trimming and J lost 2 bases; unmatched junction nucleotides: 3. Looked up from germline, CDR1 is MGHRA and CDR2 is YSYEKL. This CDR3 spans 15 amino acids. The CDR3 sequence: CASSQLSGTTDTQYF. The CDR3 DNA follows: TGCGCCAGCAGCCAACTTAGCGGGACCACAGATACGCAGTATTTT.

The chain carries TRBV5-5 and TRBJ1-1; 7 nucleotides match TRBD1. This CDR3 has 13 residues. Germline V CDR1 and CDR2: SGHKS, YYEKEE (reference sequence). The junction had 1 base not matched to a gene; V was cut back by 1 base and J by 4 bases. DNA for the CDR3: TGTGCCAGCAGCTTGCAGGGGGGCACTGAAGCTTTCTTT. Translating gives CASSLQGGTEAFF.

This chain links TRBV24-1 with TRBJ2-5, with 7 bases that match TRBD1. The CDR3 is made up of 15 amino acids. Per germline, CDR1 KGHDR and CDR2 SFDVKD. The ends lost 3 bases at V and 1 base at J; junction bases unmatched: 4. The CDR3 here is CATSDPQGPQETQYF. The CDR3 DNA sequence: TGTGCCACCAGTGATCCACAGGGGCCCCAAGAGACCCAGTACTTC.

The rearrangement links TRBV25-1 to TRBJ1-1, with D possibly TRBD1 on 5 matching bases. The CDR3 sequence is 13 residues long. The V gene's germline CDR1 is MGHDK and CDR2 SYGVNS. V gave up 8 bases and J gave up 0 bases, with 10 bases separating them. As DNA, the CDR3 is TGTGCCAGCGTCGACAGCATGAACACTGAAGCTTTCTTT. It is translated as CASVDSMNTEAFF.